The rows below give T cell receptor beta chains drawn from one sample of a study of cytomegalovirus exposure and HLA in healthy donors. Repertoires were generated with immunoSEQ multiplex PCR, while TCRdb's copy carries only in-frame clones and drops some. The sample includes 210,000 or so clones, about 80% seen only once; the top ten take about 0.63%. Sequenced material: PBMCs. These TCRs come from a man younger than 35 in good health and CMV-seronegative. Both conserved end residues are part of each CDR3. D genes are given only for firm matches. Some rows have no size entry. The others give once, few or many, or a class for an expanded clone.

d_gene: TRBD1; abundance: few; v_gene: TRBV12-5; j_gene: TRBJ2-6; CDR3aa: CATGGQGISGANVLTF; CDR3nt: TGTGCTACTGGGGGACAGGGGATTTCTGGGGCCAACGTCCTGACTTTC
d_gene: NA; abundance: NA; v_gene: TRBV30; j_gene: TRBJ1-1; CDR3aa: CAWTGDVNTEAFF; CDR3nt: TGTGCCTGGACAGGGGATGTGAACACTGAAGCTTTCTTT
d_gene: NA; abundance: NA; v_gene: TRBV5-6; j_gene: TRBJ2-2; CDR3aa: CASSPMRGTLNTGELFF; CDR3nt: TGTGCCAGCAGCCCAATGAGAGGGACTCTTAACACCGGGGAGCTGTTTTTT
d_gene: NA; abundance: NA; v_gene: TRBV6-1; j_gene: TRBJ2-6; CDR3aa: CASSAQGTGANVLTF; CDR3nt: TGTGCCAGCAGCGCTCAGGGGACTGGGGCCAACGTCCTGACTTTC
d_gene: NA; abundance: NA; v_gene: TRBV9; j_gene: TRBJ2-2; CDR3aa: CASSLTSSTGELFF; CDR3nt: TGTGCCAGCAGCCTCACTAGTTCCACCGGGGAGCTGTTTTTT
d_gene: NA; abundance: NA; v_gene: TRBV11-2; j_gene: TRBJ2-7; CDR3aa: CASSSTGYEQYF; CDR3nt: TGTGCCAGCAGCTCGACGGGCTACGAGCAGTACTTC
d_gene: NA; abundance: once; v_gene: TRBV30; j_gene: TRBJ2-7; CDR3aa: CAWSVYPARAIYEQYF; CDR3nt: TGTGCCTGGAGTGTATACCCAGCGAGGGCCATCTACGAGCAGTACTTC
d_gene: NA; abundance: NA; v_gene: TRBV15; j_gene: TRBJ1-4; CDR3aa: CATRRDHTTNEKLFF; CDR3nt: TGTGCCACCAGACGGGATCATACAACTAATGAAAAACTGTTTTTT
d_gene: TRBD2; abundance: NA; v_gene: TRBV15; j_gene: TRBJ2-7; CDR3aa: CATSRDLRLAGEQYF; CDR3nt: TGTGCCACCAGCAGAGATCTCAGACTAGCGGGCGAGCAGTACTTC
d_gene: NA; abundance: NA; v_gene: TRBV6-5; j_gene: TRBJ1-2; CDR3aa: CASSYSHRNYGYTF; CDR3nt: TGTGCCAGCAGTTACTCGCACAGGAACTATGGCTACACCTTC
d_gene: NA; abundance: NA; v_gene: TRBV7-3; j_gene: TRBJ2-6; CDR3aa: CASSLQGSRSGANVLTF; CDR3nt: TGTGCCAGCAGCTTACAGGGGTCAAGGTCTGGGGCCAACGTCCTGACTTTC
d_gene: NA; abundance: NA; v_gene: TRBV6-6; j_gene: TRBJ2-5; CDR3aa: CASRRQDQETQYF; CDR3nt: TGTGCCAGCAGAAGACAGGACCAAGAGACCCAGTACTTC
d_gene: NA; abundance: few; v_gene: TRBV19; j_gene: TRBJ2-3; CDR3aa: CASSIVADTDTQYF; CDR3nt: TGTGCCAGTAGTATTGTAGCGGACACAGATACGCAGTATTTT
d_gene: TRBD2; abundance: many; v_gene: TRBV25-1; j_gene: TRBJ2-2; CDR3aa: CASRLAGTGELFF; CDR3nt: TGTGCCAGCAGACTAGCGGGCACCGGGGAGCTGTTTTTT
d_gene: TRBD1; abundance: few; v_gene: TRBV9; j_gene: TRBJ1-2; CDR3aa: CASSARGTGTNYGYTF; CDR3nt: TGTGCCAGCAGCGCCAGAGGGACAGGCACTAACTATGGCTACACCTTC
d_gene: NA; abundance: NA; v_gene: TRBV25-1; j_gene: TRBJ2-3; CDR3aa: CASSEYSGSPTDTQYF; CDR3nt: TGTGCCAGCAGTGAATATTCCGGGTCCCCCACAGATACGCAGTATTTT
d_gene: NA; abundance: NA; v_gene: TRBV7-9; j_gene: TRBJ1-1; CDR3aa: CASSPGGAYPNTEAFF; CDR3nt: TGTGCCAGCAGCCCTGGGGGGGCGTACCCAAACACTGAAGCTTTCTTT
d_gene: NA; abundance: NA; v_gene: TRBV7-8; j_gene: TRBJ1-5; CDR3aa: CASSLSPLQNSNQPQHF; CDR3nt: TGTGCCAGCAGCTTATCCCCCCTACAGAATAGCAATCAGCCCCAGCATTTT
d_gene: NA; abundance: few; v_gene: TRBV4-2; j_gene: TRBJ2-7; CDR3aa: CASSQDSESEQYF; CDR3nt: TGTGCCAGCAGCCAAGATTCGGAGTCCGAGCAGTACTTC
d_gene: NA; abundance: NA; v_gene: TRBV7-3; j_gene: TRBJ1-2; CDR3aa: CASSPQPTGNGYTF; CDR3nt: TGTGCCAGCAGCCCCCAACCCACAGGGAATGGCTACACCTTC
d_gene: NA; abundance: NA; v_gene: TRBV28; j_gene: TRBJ2-3; CDR3aa: CASSLYSTSTDTQYF; CDR3nt: TGTGCCAGCAGCCTTTATTCTACTAGCACAGATACGCAGTATTTT
d_gene: TRBD2; abundance: NA; v_gene: TRBV28; j_gene: TRBJ2-4; CDR3aa: CASSFYGSGEGNIQYF; CDR3nt: TGTGCCAGCAGTTTTTATGGGTCCGGGGAGGGAAACATTCAGTACTTC
d_gene: TRBD2; abundance: NA; v_gene: TRBV11-1; j_gene: TRBJ2-3; CDR3aa: CASSLGGLAGSGDTQYF; CDR3nt: TGTGCCAGCAGCCTTGGCGGACTAGCGGGCTCTGGAGATACGCAGTATTTT
d_gene: NA; abundance: NA; v_gene: TRBV27; j_gene: TRBJ2-7; CDR3aa: CASSLRQPGRYEQYF; CDR3nt: TGTGCCAGCAGTCTAAGACAGCCCGGTAGGTACGAGCAGTACTTC
d_gene: TRBD2; abundance: NA; v_gene: TRBV7-2; j_gene: TRBJ2-7; CDR3aa: CASSLFGGSGRSGEQYF; CDR3nt: TGTGCCAGCAGCTTATTTGGCGGGAGCGGAAGGTCCGGCGAGCAGTACTTC
d_gene: TRBD2; abundance: NA; v_gene: TRBV4-1; j_gene: TRBJ2-7; CDR3aa: CASSQSGGPHGGAGYEQYF; CDR3nt: TGCGCCAGCAGCCAAAGCGGGGGCCCCCACGGCGGAGCGGGATACGAGCAGTACTTC